These T cell receptor beta chains were read from a single sample in a study of blood T cell repertoires in COVID-19. Clones were read by immunoSEQ multiplex PCR, and TCRdb kept only the in-frame ones, dropping some. The sample has about 240,000 clones; approximately 83% are singletons. Specimen: peripheral blood. The receptor set was obtained from an elderly woman with acute or convalescent COVID-19. Each CDR3 is given with its conserved first and last residue.

V	CDR3
TRBV5-1	CASSHGPGDNSPLHF
TRBV27	CASSLMGQGVTQYF
TRBV7-3	CASRRGGGGSGELFF
TRBV2	CASSGEPPHTIYF
TRBV7-8	CASSLGDRGLSYEQYF
TRBV6-2/TRBV6-3	CASSAFGGGNQPQHF
TRBV28	CASRRTAYEQYF
TRBV19	CASSITSGGSTDTQYF
TRBV27	CASSSRAGTEAFF
TRBV10-2	CASSRGSRGNEQFF
TRBV7-2	CASGLSGGRGNEQFF
TRBV2	CASSELQEKDGYTF
TRBV3-1/TRBV3-2	CASSPWGLAGRANTGELFF
TRBV4-1	CASSLTARAYEQYF
TRBV25-1	CASSTPRQGAEAFF
TRBV5-1	CASSLEGGNTGELFF
TRBV6-5	CAVGNYYNEQFF
TRBV21-1	CASSKGGSGYTF
TRBV2	CASRDPGQPNSYEQYF
TRBV11-3	CASSSGTGYNSPLHF
TRBV5-1	CASSLRSSGTDTQYF
TRBV7-2	CASSKQGAMSYEQYF
TRBV25-1	CASSDPSGVTNIQYF
TRBV27	CASSNAGGLQDTQYF
TRBV3-1/TRBV3-2	CASSQVVWRETREQYF
TRBV7-9	CASTTLGDRGTSTDTQYF
TRBV5-1	CASSVDRVLNTEAFF
TRBV28	CASSSTDRGIYGYTF
TRBV5-5	CASSTGGDYGYTF
TRBV6-4	CASSAEATGELFF
TRBV7-8	CASSLDPSPYGYTF
TRBV19	CASSIRGTTDEAFF
TRBV2	CASSVLRSGNTIYF
TRBV14	CASSRSGGANVLTF
TRBV3-1/TRBV3-2	CASSQGGLDNEQFF
TRBV6-4	CASSDQDRAGGYTF
TRBV12-5	CASGFIGVGDEQFF
TRBV3-1/TRBV3-2	CASSHRGSGNTIYF
TRBV11-2	CASSLQLATDTQYF
TRBV5-1	CASSPRLAGPGELFF
TRBV3-1/TRBV3-2	CASSRTIQGAGTGELFF
TRBV5-1	CASSLVAGVPGEQFF
TRBV4-2	CASSQESGTATQETQYF
TRBV15	CATSRDWGGTEAFF
TRBV6-2/TRBV6-3	CASSHRYLGLATDTQYF
TRBV27	CASSARSSYNSPLHF